This note documents a single T cell receptor (beta chain) sequence. The antigen it binds to is not known. Within one base of it there is no much larger clone, and no base qualities were kept. For TCR beta library preparation, approximately 2 micrograms of genomic DNA was extracted from cryopreserved PBMCs. Longitudinal blood samples from CLL patients on ibrutinib monotherapy were analyzed using high-throughput TCR beta sequencing. The patients took part in an open-label, single-center phase 2 trial of ibrutinib monotherapy. This specimen belongs to a study of cytotoxic CD8 clonotypes in ibrutinib-treated CLL (dated by TCRdb to the early 2020s). Concerning the study at large: The cohort had about a dozen relapsed/refractory and more than 14 treatment-naive patients; roughly 17 were IGHV unmutated. Partial responses were observed in roughly 24 patients and complete responses in 2; after a median follow-up of roughly 62 months, remission was maintained in about 15 patients and progression was observed in about twelve. Response samples were obtained after a median of around 11 months of treatment, with a range of about 6 to 40 months. On average, each sample yielded hundreds of thousands of productive templates and over 90,000 productive rearrangements. Longitudinal samples were available for about 30% of the 86 trial participants. Cryopreserved peripheral blood mononuclear cells were obtained prior to treatment, at the time of response, and at either disease progression or sustained remission.

Each clonotype received, on average, approximately 9.9x coverage in deep resolution sequencing performed on a MiSeq, where the target depth lay between 1 in 1 million and 1 in 200,000 T cells. TCR beta libraries were generated with the immunoSEQ hsTCRB Kit. As for how the authors treated the data: ImmunoSEQ Data Assistant and ImmunoSEQ Analyzer were used for data analysis, and V, D and J genes were assigned according to IMGT definitions. Clonality was computed as one minus normalized Shannon entropy of productive rearrangement frequencies, ranging from 0 to 1. Only overrepresented clonotypes making up at least 0.05% of the repertoire of each patient were included in the public clonotype analysis. Thirteen age-matched healthy donor repertoires from immuneACCESS were used as controls for clonality. This immuneACCESS table, as held by TCRdb, lists in-frame sequences with V and J called but not all clones. Of the missing ones, under half trace to an unresolved V gene in checked studies; the others have no known cause. V, J and clone size are those of that table, while D and trimming were read from the DNA. This sample has approximately 32,000 clones in its table, and nearly 50% of those were observed once. Of the sample, approximately 17% falls within the top ten clones.

Results and caveats for the whole study, not just this receptor: Public clonotypes were rare and either shrank or stayed stable during treatment, and the rise in clonality at ibrutinib response reflected expansion of private clonotypes. Sampling times were not matched between sustained-remission and progressing patients, and lymph node repertoires were not studied. At ibrutinib response clonality went up, during sustained remission it held steady, and at progression it dropped back toward baseline. At baseline, clonality was higher than in age-matched healthy donors and showed a strong correlation with circulating CD8+ T-cell counts.

From the cysteine up to the phenylalanine, the CDR3 has a length of 14 residues. CDR3 DNA is the only sequence kept; it has 42 bases, read in frame from the first base. From a lookup of the germline V gene, CDR1 and CDR2 are KGHSH and LQKENI. Trimming takes 2 bases from V and 4 bases from J, and the germline ends sit 11 bases apart. This clonotype was obtained from a human donor with chronic lymphocytic leukemia. The material sequenced was PBMCs, taken before ibrutinib treatment. The chain joins TRBV18 to TRBJ1-2; too little of a D gene remains to name it. The CDR3 region has the sequence CASSPGLKGYGYTF. The DNA sequence reads TGTGCCAGCTCACCAGGGTTGAAGGGCTATGGCTACACCTTC.